This paragraph covers one T cell receptor (beta chain) sequence. Produced via immunoSEQ multiplex PCR; TCRdb's table is partial and in-frame only. The profile shows 250,000 to 300,000 clones, about 89% of them singletons. The sample is drawn from a study of blood T cell repertoires in COVID-19. The germline CDR1 and CDR2 sequences are SGHKS and YYEKEE (reference sequence). V lost 5 bases to trimming and J lost 0 bases, with 15 bases between them. The CDR3 is made up of 16 amino acids. The chain links TRBV5-5 to TRBJ2-1; D unclear. This receptor was taken from a man aged 40-50 years who had recovered from COVID-19. The specimen sequenced was PBMCs or T cells enriched from blood (not recorded which). In DNA form, the CDR3 reads TGTGCCAGCAGTCGGAACACAGCCAGCTCCTACAATGAGCAGTTCTTC. Translation: CASSRNTASSYNEQFF. Complete variable domain (other parts from reference TRBV5-5 and TRBJ2-1): DAGVTQSPTHLIKTRGQQVTLRCSPISGHKSVSWYQQVLGQGPQFIFQYYEKEERGRGNFPDRFSARQFPNYSSELNVNALLLGDSALYLCASSRNTASSYNEQFFGPGTRLTVL.